A selection of T cell receptor beta chains follows, all from one sample in a study of CD8 T cells in ankylosing spondylitis. Each CDR3 protein gets one entry after TCRdb re-called the 5' RACE reads with MiXCR. The sample lists approximately 100,000 distinct CDR3 sequences; about 8.5% were seen once. The sample was blood, either unsorted or a sorted T cell fraction (not recorded which). The receptors stem from a male donor with ankylosing spondylitis or in good health (not recorded which). CDR3s include the opening cysteine and the closing phenylalanine or tryptophan. Fields, in order: CDR3 length, V gene, D gene, J gene, CDR3 protein. D genes are given only for firm matches.

cdr3_length: 12; v_call: TRBV7-9; d_call: .; j_call: TRBJ2-5; cdr3_aa: CASSLDRGTQYF
cdr3_length: 14; v_call: TRBV5-4; d_call: TRBD1; j_call: TRBJ2-7; cdr3_aa: CASLARDRPYEQYF
cdr3_length: 12; v_call: TRBV20-1; d_call: .; j_call: TRBJ2-1; cdr3_aa: CSARRGDNEQFF
cdr3_length: 15; v_call: TRBV4-1; d_call: TRBD1; j_call: TRBJ2-2; cdr3_aa: CASSPRQGVTGELFF
cdr3_length: 13; v_call: TRBV20-1; d_call: .; j_call: TRBJ2-1; cdr3_aa: CSAGGLTYNEQFF
cdr3_length: 15; v_call: TRBV12-3/TRBV12-4; d_call: .; j_call: TRBJ1-1; cdr3_aa: CASSHSGRPNTEAFF
cdr3_length: 13; v_call: TRBV7-9; d_call: .; j_call: TRBJ2-7; cdr3_aa: CASSPPNSYEQYF
cdr3_length: 13; v_call: TRBV12-3/TRBV12-4; d_call: .; j_call: TRBJ2-7; cdr3_aa: CASRKTLTREQYF
cdr3_length: 15; v_call: TRBV7-9; d_call: .; j_call: TRBJ2-7; cdr3_aa: CASSDYSASPYEQYF
cdr3_length: 16; v_call: TRBV5-1; d_call: TRBD2; j_call: TRBJ2-1; cdr3_aa: CASSQRTLAGVPEQFF
cdr3_length: 15; v_call: TRBV18; d_call: .; j_call: TRBJ2-7; cdr3_aa: CASSVAGLWTYEQYF
cdr3_length: 16; v_call: TRBV4-3; d_call: .; j_call: TRBJ2-1; cdr3_aa: CASSQVRQGIYNEQFF
cdr3_length: 14; v_call: TRBV5-1; d_call: .; j_call: TRBJ1-3; cdr3_aa: CASSSDSSGNTIYF
cdr3_length: 15; v_call: TRBV5-1; d_call: TRBD1; j_call: TRBJ1-1; cdr3_aa: CASSLGQGINTEAFF
cdr3_length: 13; v_call: TRBV20-1; d_call: .; j_call: TRBJ1-2; cdr3_aa: CSARDTGEFGYTF
cdr3_length: 13; v_call: TRBV4-2; d_call: .; j_call: TRBJ2-7; cdr3_aa: CASSEESGYEQYF
cdr3_length: 15; v_call: TRBV3-1; d_call: TRBD1; j_call: TRBJ2-4; cdr3_aa: CASSHSGTGRNIQYF
cdr3_length: 14; v_call: TRBV25-1; d_call: .; j_call: TRBJ2-7; cdr3_aa: CASTRSQGSVEQYF
cdr3_length: 13; v_call: TRBV18; d_call: TRBD1; j_call: TRBJ1-6; cdr3_aa: CASSTTGGSPLHF
cdr3_length: 13; v_call: TRBV2; d_call: .; j_call: TRBJ2-2; cdr3_aa: CASSENRDGELFF
cdr3_length: 14; v_call: TRBV6-2/TRBV6-3; d_call: TRBD2; j_call: TRBJ2-7; cdr3_aa: CASRPSGRSYEQYF
cdr3_length: 15; v_call: TRBV5-5; d_call: .; j_call: TRBJ2-3; cdr3_aa: CASRGGGALTDTQYF
cdr3_length: 16; v_call: TRBV12-3/TRBV12-4; d_call: .; j_call: TRBJ2-1; cdr3_aa: CASSLGTAIVGAEQFF
cdr3_length: 15; v_call: TRBV20-1; d_call: TRBD1; j_call: TRBJ1-2; cdr3_aa: CSASPQGQGNYGYTF
cdr3_length: 13; v_call: TRBV20-1; d_call: .; j_call: TRBJ2-7; cdr3_aa: CSARDRGVGEQYF
cdr3_length: 17; v_call: TRBV11-1; d_call: .; j_call: TRBJ2-1; cdr3_aa: CASSLWNWGGRDNEQFF
cdr3_length: 14; v_call: TRBV18; d_call: TRBD1; j_call: TRBJ2-7; cdr3_aa: CASSINRDSYEQYF